One sample yielded the 27 T cell receptor beta chains listed below, sequenced in a study of T cell responses to AZD1222 COVID-19 vaccine. Only in-frame clones appear in the TCRdb table, and some are missing; sequencing was by immunoSEQ multiplex PCR. Altogether 150,000 or so clones are present, 88% being singletons, with the ten largest covering around 2.9%. Sequenced material: peripheral blood, taken on day 0 of AZD1222 vaccination. The receptors come from an adult in good health.

The chain uses TRBV7-2 and TRBJ1-1; D possibly corresponds to TRBD1 (5 bases). Germline lookup yields CDR1 SGHTA and CDR2 FQGNSA. The CDR3 sequence is 13 residues long. The ends were cut back, 7 bases at V and 1 base at J, with 10 bases in the middle. The CDR3 DNA reads as TGTGCCAGCATGACAGCGAAGAACACTGAAGCTTTCTTT. It specifies CASMTAKNTEAFF. The full variable domain, rest sourced from reference TRBV7-2 and TRBJ1-1, is GAGVSQSPSNKVTEKGKDVELRCDPISGHTALYWYRQSLGQGLEFLIYFQGNSAPDKSGLPSDRFSAERTGGSVSTLTIQRTQQEDSAVYLCASMTAKNTEAFFGQGTRLTVV.

This rearrangement joins TRBV27 to TRBJ1-1; D may be TRBD1 (5 bases). Trimming pared 3 bases from V and 7 bases from J, leaving 9 bases between. Germline CDR1 MNHEY, CDR2 SMNVEV (reference sequence). The CDR3 contains 12 residues. CDR3 sequence (DNA): TGTGCCAGCAGTTTTAGTACAGGTGAAGCTTTCTTT. It translates to CASSFSTGEAFF.

This chain uses TRBV18 with TRBJ2-3; unclear D gene. The CDR3 spans 16 residues. Germline V gene lookup returns CDR1 KGHSH and CDR2 LQKENI. Trimming left V 0 bases short and J 0 bases short, with 10 bases between. CDR3: CASSPPVSQSTDTQYF. CDR3 nucleotides: TGTGCCAGCTCACCACCAGTTAGTCAGAGCACAGATACGCAGTATTTT.

The genes are TRBV21-1 and TRBJ1-4; TRBD1, the table's D call, was not compared with the DNA. TRBV21-1 is listed as a pseudogene. CDR3 length: 17 amino acids. The CDR3 sequence: CASSKGRTTATNEKLFF. The CDR3 DNA reads as TGTGCCAGCAGCAAAGGTCGGACAACCGCAACTAATGAAAAACTGTTTTTT.

V and J are TRBV11-3 and TRBJ2-2; 7 bases agree with TRBD2. Trimming at V came to 3 bases and at J to 13 bases, leaving 8 bases not matched to a gene. Germline V gene data show CDR1 as SGHNT and CDR2 as YENEEA. CDR3 size: 13 residues. CDR3 residues: CASSLRERSVLFF. In DNA form, the CDR3 reads TGTGCCAGCAGCTTGCGGGAGCGGTCGGTGCTGTTTTTT. Full variable domain (remainder filled in from reference TRBV11-3 and TRBJ2-2): EAGVVQSPRYKIIEKKQPVAFWCNPISGHNTLYWYLQNLGQGPELLIRYENEEAVDDSQLPKDRFSAERLKGVDSTLKIQPAELGDSAVYLCASSLRERSVLFFGEGSRLTVL.

V usage is TRBV4-2 and J usage is TRBJ1-1; the D is unclear. From germline, CDR1 is LGHNA and CDR2 YNFKEQ. V was trimmed by 0 bases and J by 1 base, leaving 9 bases between them. The CDR3 covers 15 residues. CDR3 loop: CASSQDNSRNTEAFF. The CDR3 coding sequence is TGTGCCAGCAGCCAAGACAACAGCCGGAACACTGAAGCTTTCTTT.

This chain uses TRBV3-1 (or the pseudogene TRBV3-2) with TRBJ2-3; 10 bases match TRBD2. V shed 0 bases and J 2 bases; nucleotides not matched to a gene: 5. The CDR3 sequence is 17 residues long. Germline CDR1 LGHDT, CDR2 YNNKEL (reference sequence). The CDR3 here is CASSQDFSGGFTDTQYF. The CDR3 DNA follows: TGTGCCAGCAGCCAAGATTTTAGCGGGGGGTTCACAGATACGCAGTATTTT.

The V and J genes are TRBV7-9 and TRBJ2-7, with D possibly TRBD2 on 5 matching bases. The CDR3 is 15 amino acids. Germline lookup yields CDR1 SEHNR and CDR2 FQNEAQ (reference sequence). V gave up 5 bases and J gave up 3 bases, with 17 bases separating them. The CDR3 DNA follows: TGTGCCAGCAGCCCGGCTGGAGGCAGATTCTACGAGCAGTACTTC. Protein sequence: CASSPAGGRFYEQYF. Drawing the rest from reference TRBV7-9 and TRBJ2-7, the complete variable domain is DTGVSQNPRHKITKRGQNVTFRCDPISEHNRLYWYRQTLGQGPEFLTYFQNEAQLEKSRLLSDRFSAERPKGSFSTLEIQRTEQGDSAMYLCASSPAGGRFYEQYFGPGTRLTVT.

The V call is TRBV2, the J call TRBJ1-3; D may be TRBD1 (5 bases). The CDR3 spans 14 residues. Germline values: CDR1 SNHLY, CDR2 FYNNEI. Trimming pared 1 base from V and 2 bases from J, leaving 6 bases between. The CDR3 coding sequence is TGTGCCAGCAGTGAAGGCAGGGCTGGAAACACCATATATTTT. It translates to CASSEGRAGNTIYF. Full variable domain (missing parts from reference TRBV2 and TRBJ1-3): EPEVTQTPSHQVTQMGQEVILRCVPISNHLYFYWYRQILGQKVEFLVSFYNNEISEKSEIFDDQFSVERPDGSNFTLKIRSTKLEDSAMYFCASSEGRAGNTIYFGEGSWLTVV.

J is TRBJ1-3 and V is TRBV7-2; D gene uncertain. CDR1 and CDR2 from the germline V gene are SGHTA and FQGNSA. V was shortened by 1 base and J by 0 bases, with 4 bases between the two germline ends. CDR3 length: 14 residues. CDR3 loop: CASSLGISGNTIYF. The CDR3 DNA follows: TGTGCCAGCAGCTTAGGGATCTCTGGAAACACCATATATTTT.

The gene calls are TRBV5-8 and TRBJ1-4; maybe TRBD1 (6 bases). With 2 bases removed from V and 8 bases from J, the gap between germline ends came to 25 bases. Germline loops: CDR1 SGHTS, CDR2 YDEGEE. This CDR3 spans 18 amino acids. The CDR3 bases are TGTGCCAGCAGCTTTTCAAGGGGCAGGGGAGAACCCCGGGAAAAACTGTTTTTT. Translating it yields CASSFSRGRGEPREKLFF.

The DNA for the CDR3 is TGTGCCAGCTCACCCACGGGACAGGGCTACGAGCAGTACTTC. This encodes CASSPTGQGYEQYF. The J gene is TRBJ2-7, the V gene TRBV18, with 9 bases matching TRBD1. Trimming took 3 bases from V and 3 from J; bases not matched to a gene: 3. The length of the CDR3 is 14 residues. Germline V lookup: CDR1 KGHSH, CDR2 LQKENI.

This clone was recorded only once. The rearrangement joins TRBV14 to TRBJ1-2; 10 nucleotides line up with TRBD1. This CDR3 is 14 amino acids long. With V trimmed by 4 bases and J by 7 bases, 6 bases remained unmatched. The germline gives CDR1 SGHDN, CDR2 FVKESK. The DNA of the CDR3 is TGTGCCAGCAGCCGACAAGACAGGGGGCCTGGCTACACCTTC. Encoded protein: CASSRQDRGPGYTF.

The chain joins TRBV10-3 to TRBJ1-5, with 7 bases identical to TRBD1. Germline V gene sequence: CDR1 ENHRY, CDR2 SYGVKD. V dropped 2 bases and J dropped 2; count of bases not matched to a gene: 6. This CDR3 region has 16 residues. In DNA, the CDR3 is TGTGCCATCAGTGAGGACAGGGTAGGCGGCAATCAGCCCCAGCATTTT. Translating it yields CAISEDRVGGNQPQHF.

V is TRBV12-3 or TRBV12-4 and J is TRBJ1-6; weak D call: TRBD1 (6 bases). The ends were cut back, 3 bases at V and 15 bases at J, with 12 bases in the middle. This CDR3 has 12 residues. This CDR3 reads CASSLDSVLLHF. CDR3 sequence (DNA): TGTGCCAGCAGTTTGGACAGCGTACTCCTCCACTTT.

This sequence joins TRBV12-3 or TRBV12-4 and TRBJ1-2; 7 bases are a match to TRBD1. The CDR3 is 13 residues long. V shed 6 bases, J shed 6 bases, and the junction held 7 bases outside the gene matches. The CDR3 bases are TGTGCCAGCAGCCGAACAGGGGTTGATGGCTACACCTTC. Amino acids: CASSRTGVDGYTF.

This chain links TRBV18 with TRBJ1-1, with TRBD1 as a possible D gene (6 bases). The ends were cut back, 8 bases at V and 5 bases at J, with 24 bases in the middle. The CDR3 is 16 amino acids. Per germline, CDR1 KGHSH and CDR2 LQKENI. CDR3 residues: CASPTFIRGAGTEAFF. The CDR3 coding sequence is TGTGCCAGCCCAACGTTTATACGGGGGGCGGGGACTGAAGCTTTCTTT.

The chain links TRBV5-4 to TRBJ1-6; 7 nucleotides match TRBD1. The CDR3 length is 15 residues. Germline CDR1 SGHNT, CDR2 YYREEE (reference sequence). J was trimmed by 0 bases and V by 3 bases; bases with no gene match: 0. CDR3 nucleotides: TGTGCCAGCAGCTGGGACAGCTCCTATAATTCACCCCTCCACTTT. It is translated as CASSWDSSYNSPLHF.

The V call is TRBV19, the J call TRBJ2-5, with D perhaps matching TRBD2 (6 bases). The CDR3 contains 14 residues. Deletions cut 4 bases from V and 9 bases from J, with 18 bases between. Germline CDR1 is LNHDA and CDR2 is SQIVND (reference sequence). The CDR3 here is CASSTLRGGTAQYF. The DNA for the CDR3 is TGTGCCAGTAGTACCCTTCGGGGAGGTACGGCCCAGTACTTC.

V and J are TRBV6-1 and TRBJ2-1, with TRBD2 identical over 12 bases. This CDR3 has 16 residues. The germline CDR1 and CDR2 sequences are MNHNS and SASEGT. The J segment lost 6 bases and the V segment lost 2 bases, leaving 5 bases of the junction unmatched. The CDR3 DNA follows: TGTGCCAGCAGTGAATCTAGCGGGGGGGCTCTCAATGAGCAGTTCTTC. As protein: CASSESSGGALNEQFF.

V gene TRBV12-3 or TRBV12-4 combines with J gene TRBJ2-7; maybe TRBD1 (6 bases). This CDR3 is built from 11 residues. DNA of the CDR3: TGTGGAAGGACAGCCACCTACGAGCAGTACTTC. It specifies CGRTATYEQYF.

The chain couples TRBV6-4 to TRBJ2-2; TRBD2 is a possible D gene (6 bases). Trimming shortened V by 4 bases and J by 0 bases, and 6 bases separated the two germline ends. This CDR3 has 14 amino acids. Germline CDR1 and CDR2: MRHNA and SNTAGT. This CDR3 is CASSGLANTGELFF. CDR3 nucleotides: TGTGCCAGCAGTGGACTAGCGAACACCGGGGAGCTGTTTTTT.

This chain uses TRBV7-2 with TRBJ1-2, with 8 bases identical to TRBD1. V shed 5 bases, J shed 4 bases, and the junction held 9 bases outside the gene matches. Per the germline V gene, CDR1 is SGHTA and CDR2 is FQGNSA. The CDR3 covers 15 residues. CDR3 in amino acids: CASSLTYDRGYGYTF. The CDR3 DNA reads TGTGCCAGCAGCCTCACGTACGACAGGGGCTATGGCTACACCTTC.

V is TRBV19 and J is TRBJ1-5; D unresolved. CDR1 and CDR2 from the germline V gene are LNHDA and SQIVND (reference sequence). This CDR3 has 13 residues. The V end lost 10 bases, the J end lost 5 bases, and 15 bases lay between the germline ends. The CDR3 coding sequence is TGTGCCACACGGACGGCAGGATATCAGCCCCAGCATTTT. Amino acids: CATRTAGYQPQHF.

The V and J genes are TRBV19 and TRBJ1-5, with 7 bases aligning to TRBD1. CDR1 LNHDA and CDR2 SQIVND come from the germline V gene (reference sequence). CDR3 length: 15 residues. Germline trimming cut 5 bases from V and 1 base from J; bases unmatched to any gene: 5. CDR3 sequence (DNA): TGTGCCAGTAGTGAGACAGGGTGGAGCAATCAGCCCCAGCATTTT. Its protein is CASSETGWSNQPQHF.

V is TRBV5-1 and J is TRBJ1-1; D is undetermined. The CDR3 sequence is 14 residues long. Trimming removed 2 bases from V and 3 bases from J, with 11 bases in between. Looked up from germline, CDR1 is SGHRS and CDR2 is YFSETQ. For the CDR3, the DNA is TGCGCCAGCAGCTTTCGGGCGGCGGACACTGAAGCTTTCTTT. It specifies CASSFRAADTEAFF. Looking up the rest from reference TRBV5-1 and TRBJ1-1 gives the full variable domain: KAGVTQTPRYLIKTRGQQVTLSCSPISGHRSVSWYQQTPGQGLQFLFEYFSETQRNKGNFPGRFSGRQFSNSRSEMNVSTLELGDSALYLCASSFRAADTEAFFGQGTRLTVV.

This chain joins TRBV19 and TRBJ2-2; 7 bases align to TRBD1. The CDR3 covers 15 residues. V was clipped by 3 bases and J by 1 base; unmatched bases: 2. Germline CDR1 and CDR2: LNHDA and SQIVND (reference sequence). The DNA of the CDR3 is TGTGCCAGTAGTATTCGGACAGGGAACACCGGGGAGCTGTTTTTT. Protein: CASSIRTGNTGELFF.